Listed here are 25 T cell receptor beta chains from one sample, sequenced in a study of blood T cells in healthy people across ages. The second PCR ran roughly 7 to 11 cycles with a sample-barcoded 5' primer and J-beta primers. A single record per CDR3 protein comes from TCRdb applying MiXCR to the 5' RACE reads. The repertoire holds approximately 1.5 million distinct CDR3 sequences, roughly a third seen once, with around 11% in the top ten. The source material was blood. The receptors stem from a woman in her twenties or thirties in good health.

The CDR3 DNA follows: TGTGCCAGCAACCGGGACTCCTTTATCGATGAGCAGTTCTTC. Translation: CASNRDSFIDEQFF. The chain couples TRBV7-9 to TRBJ2-1; D may be TRBD2 (6 bases). The CDR3 is 14 amino acids. CDR1 and CDR2 from the germline V gene are SEHNR and FQNEAQ (reference sequence). With 7 bases removed from V and 8 bases from J, the gap between germline ends came to 18 bases.

At least ten counts were recorded for this clonotype. The rearrangement links TRBV15 to TRBJ2-1, with D uncertain. Germline V gene lookup returns CDR1 LNHNV and CDR2 YYDKDF (reference sequence). The CDR3 loop spans 11 amino acids. Deletions cut 4 bases from V and 5 bases from J, with 3 bases between. The CDR3 here is CATSKNNEQFF. CDR3 bases: TGTGCCACCAGCAAAAACAATGAGCAGTTCTTC. Based on the CDR3 plus reference TRBV15 and TRBJ2-1, the full variable domain is DAMVIQNPRYQVTQFGKPVTLSCSQTLNHNVMYWYQQKSSQAPKLLFHYYDKDFNNEADTPDNFQSRRPNTSFCFLDIRSPGLGDTAMYLCATSKNNEQFFGPGTRLTVL.

V usage is TRBV27 and J usage is TRBJ1-2; 7 bases agree with TRBD1. V trimming: 6 bases; J trimming: 4 bases; junction bases outside the gene matches: 5. This CDR3 is built from 13 residues. CDR1 and CDR2 from the germline V gene are MNHEY and SMNVEV (reference sequence). CDR3 sequence reads: CASRGQFVYGYTF. The CDR3 coding sequence is TGTGCCAGCAGGGGACAGTTTGTCTATGGCTACACCTTC.

This chain connects TRBV28 to TRBJ2-7, with D possibly matching TRBD2 (6 bases). V lost 5 bases to trimming and J lost 4 bases, with 9 bases between them. This CDR3 contains 12 residues. CDR1 and CDR2 from the germline V gene are MDHEN and SYDVKM. The CDR3 sequence: CASSGDFYEQYF. CDR3 in DNA: TGTGCCAGCAGTGGGGACTTTTACGAGCAGTACTTC.

This chain uses TRBV30 with TRBJ2-2; D perhaps matches TRBD1 (5 bases). Germline V lookup: CDR1 GTSNPN, CDR2 SVGIG (reference sequence). This CDR3 is 13 amino acids long. Trimming shortened V by 5 bases and J by 1 base, and 8 bases separated the two germline ends. As DNA, the CDR3 is TGTGCCTGGGGTGGACAGAACACCGGGGAGCTGTTTTTT. Translating it yields CAWGGQNTGELFF.

The V and J genes are TRBV7-9 and TRBJ2-1, with D possibly being TRBD2 (5 bases). Germline CDR1 SEHNR, CDR2 FQNEAQ (reference sequence). The CDR3 runs 18 residues. V was cut by 2 bases and J by 1 base, with 18 bases left in between. The CDR3 loop is CASSLSGGRRPSYNEQFF. Written as DNA, the CDR3 is TGTGCCAGCAGCTTAAGTGGCGGCAGGAGGCCGTCCTACAATGAGCAGTTCTTC.

This chain links TRBV20-1 with TRBJ2-1; D ambiguous. V was clipped by 0 bases and J by 8 bases, with 2 bases between them. The germline V gene has CDR1 DFQATT and CDR2 SNEGSKA (reference sequence). The CDR3 spans 10 residues. CDR3 DNA: TGCAGTGCTAGAGACTATGAGCAGTTCTTC. Protein product: CSARDYEQFF.

The V call is TRBV6-2 or TRBV6-3, the J call TRBJ1-2; D is ambiguous. CDR1 and CDR2 from the germline V gene are MNHEY and SVGEGT. V was clipped by 2 bases and J by 2 bases, with 15 bases between them. The CDR3 is 16 residues long. The CDR3 coding sequence is TGTGCCAGCAGTTACACGCCAGTGGGAGGGAACTATGGCTACACCTTC. Protein: CASSYTPVGGNYGYTF.

The chain couples TRBV30 to TRBJ2-1; perhaps TRBD1 as D (5 bases). The germline V and J ends were trimmed by 8 bases and 5 bases, with 16 bases remaining between them. The CDR3 sequence is 13 residues long. Germline CDR1 is GTSNPN and CDR2 is SVGIG (reference sequence). The CDR3, as DNA: TGTGCCACAGGAACAGTCTTCCACAATGAGCAGTTCTTC. Translating gives CATGTVFHNEQFF.

The gene calls are TRBV18 and TRBJ2-3; TRBD2 might be the D (5 bases). Deletions cut 0 bases from V and 3 bases from J, with 13 bases between. The CDR3 spans 16 residues. The germline gives CDR1 KGHSH, CDR2 LQKENI. DNA of the CDR3: TGTGCCAGCTCACCACCCGTGACTAAATTGACAGATACGCAGTATTTT. It specifies CASSPPVTKLTDTQYF.

V is TRBV24-1 and J is TRBJ2-1; 7 nucleotides align to TRBD1. Per the germline V gene, CDR1 is KGHDR and CDR2 is SFDVKD. Unmatched junction bases numbered 8, after V lost 4 bases and J lost 15 bases. The CDR3 loop spans 12 amino acids. The DNA for the CDR3 is TGTGCCACCAGTGAACCGACAGGGCCGCGGTTCTTC. Protein product: CATSEPTGPRFF.

This clonotype has more than one count but fewer than ten. V is TRBV6-6 and J is TRBJ2-2; D is unclear. CDR1 and CDR2 from the germline V gene are MNHNY and SVGAGI (reference sequence). CDR3 size: 16 residues. V shed 4 bases and J shed 4 bases, with 16 bases lying between them. CDR3 residues: CASSSPGEAVTGELFF. The DNA for the CDR3 is TGTGCCAGCAGTTCCCCCGGCGAGGCCGTCACCGGGGAGCTGTTTTTT.

V gene TRBV28 combines with J gene TRBJ2-7, with a tentative D call TRBD2 (7 bases). V was trimmed by 7 bases and J by 2 bases, leaving 21 bases between them. CDR1 and CDR2 (germline): MDHEN, SYDVKM. This CDR3 has 16 amino acids. The CDR3 sequence is CASMRGGGDPAYEQYF. The CDR3 DNA sequence: TGTGCCAGCATGCGGGGAGGGGGGGACCCAGCCTACGAGCAGTACTTC.

This clonotype was observed a handful of times. The chain couples TRBV20-1 to TRBJ2-1; possibly TRBD2 for D (5 bases). Germline CDR1 reads DFQATT; CDR2 reads SNEGSKA (reference sequence). Trimming took 2 bases from V and 6 from J, leaving 14 bases between them. The CDR3 spans 14 residues. The CDR3, as DNA: TGCAGTGCTAGACCTAGCCATCGGATCAATGAGCAGTTCTTC. Protein: CSARPSHRINEQFF.

This clonotype was seen only a few times. This chain joins TRBV6-5 and TRBJ2-5; D remains ambiguous. The CDR3 runs to 14 residues. The ends were cut back, 5 bases at V and 7 bases at J, with 17 bases in the middle. CDR1 MNHEY and CDR2 SVGAGI come from the germline V gene. The CDR3 coding sequence is TGTGCCAGCAGTCTCAGGTCCGACCAGTGGACCCAGTACTTC. It translates to CASSLRSDQWTQYF.

This clonotype came up a few times. The V call is TRBV3-1, the J call TRBJ1-2; 9 positions match TRBD1. The CDR3 extends over 15 amino acids. V lost 1 base and J lost 4; bases outside the gene matches: 4. Germline CDR1 and CDR2: LGHDT and YNNKEL (reference sequence). The CDR3 nucleotides are TGTGCCAGCAGCCAAGGCCGGGACAGGGTCTATGGCTACACCTTC. It translates to CASSQGRDRVYGYTF.

This clonotype was counted only a few times. A much larger clone lies a single base off, so this may be a read error. The chain joins TRBV6-5 to TRBJ1-5; D gene unclear. The CDR3 extends over 13 amino acids. Germline CDR1 MNHEY, CDR2 SVGAGI. The CDR3 is CAGSPRVNQPQHF. In DNA, the CDR3 is TGTGCCGGCAGCCCGCGGGTTAATCAGCCCCAGCATTTT.

This clonotype appeared many times. This chain uses TRBV7-9 with TRBJ2-1, with a weak D call TRBD2 (6 bases). V gave up 5 bases and J gave up 3 bases, with 17 bases separating them. Per germline, CDR1 SEHNR and CDR2 FQNEAQ (reference sequence). This CDR3 region has 16 residues. The CDR3: CASSPLREILYNEQFF. CDR3 sequence (DNA): TGTGCCAGCAGCCCACTCCGGGAGATCCTCTACAATGAGCAGTTCTTC.

At least ten counts were recorded for this clonotype. The rearrangement uses TRBV20-1 and TRBJ2-4, with TRBD1 identical over 7 bases. The CDR3 runs to 18 residues. CDR1 is DFQATT and CDR2 is SNEGSKA in the germline V gene (reference sequence). The junction had 16 bases not matched to a gene; V was cut back by 5 bases and J by 0 bases. CDR3 amino acids: CSAEGRGQIVPAKNIQYF. The DNA of the CDR3 is TGCAGTGCTGAGGGTCGGGGACAGATCGTTCCAGCCAAAAACATTCAGTACTTC.

There are a few counts of this clonotype. The J gene is TRBJ1-1, the V gene TRBV5-1; the D is unclear. Per germline, CDR1 SGHRS and CDR2 YFSETQ. The CDR3 sequence is 14 residues long. V lost 3 bases and J 4 bases, leaving 13 bases between the germline ends. The CDR3 coding sequence is TGCGCCAGCAGCTCGGTCCCAGGACCCACTGAAGCTTTCTTT. Amino acid sequence: CASSSVPGPTEAFF.

This clonotype showed up just a few times. The rearrangement joins TRBV20-1 to TRBJ1-4, with D unresolved. Per the germline V gene, CDR1 is DFQATT and CDR2 is SNEGSKA (reference sequence). This CDR3 region has 11 residues. V shed 6 bases and J shed 6 bases, with 8 bases lying between them. The CDR3 region is CSALSDEKLFF. CDR3 DNA sequence: TGCAGTGCCTTATCTGATGAAAAACTGTTTTTT.

This chain uses TRBV9 with TRBJ2-1, with D perhaps being TRBD1 or TRBD2 (6 bases each). V was shortened by 3 bases and J by 3 bases, with 16 bases between the two germline ends. The CDR3 is made up of 16 amino acids. Germline V CDR1 and CDR2: SGDLS, YYNGEE. This chain's CDR3 is CASSARGDRNYNEQFF. The CDR3 region has the DNA TGTGCCAGCAGCGCTAGGGGGGACCGTAACTACAATGAGCAGTTCTTC.

The genes are TRBV7-3 and TRBJ2-3, with D uncertain. The germline V and J ends were trimmed by 8 bases and 8 bases, with 5 bases remaining between them. The CDR3 spans 9 residues. CDR1 and CDR2 from the germline V gene are SGHTA and FQGTGA. CDR3 in amino acids: CASRSTQYF. The CDR3, as DNA: TGTGCCAGCCGTTCTACGCAGTATTTT.

The CDR3 is CSASPGLNRQDTQYF. The DNA of the CDR3 is TGCAGTGCTAGCCCGGGACTAAACCGTCAGGATACGCAGTATTTT. The chain links TRBV20-1 to TRBJ2-3; 7 bases map to TRBD2. The V and J ends lost 3 bases and 6 bases, in that order; junction bases with no gene match: 12. This CDR3 contains 15 residues. CDR1 and CDR2 (germline): DFQATT, SNEGSKA (reference sequence).

V gene TRBV3-1 combines with J gene TRBJ2-1; 8 bases fit TRBD1. The CDR3 consists of 15 residues. Looked up from germline, CDR1 is LGHDT and CDR2 is YNNKEL (reference sequence). V was pared by 5 bases and J by 5 bases, with 8 bases of the junction left unmatched. DNA for the CDR3: TGTGCCAGCAGCTTTCAAAGGACAGGGAACAATGAGCAGTTCTTC. Amino acid sequence: CASSFQRTGNNEQFF.